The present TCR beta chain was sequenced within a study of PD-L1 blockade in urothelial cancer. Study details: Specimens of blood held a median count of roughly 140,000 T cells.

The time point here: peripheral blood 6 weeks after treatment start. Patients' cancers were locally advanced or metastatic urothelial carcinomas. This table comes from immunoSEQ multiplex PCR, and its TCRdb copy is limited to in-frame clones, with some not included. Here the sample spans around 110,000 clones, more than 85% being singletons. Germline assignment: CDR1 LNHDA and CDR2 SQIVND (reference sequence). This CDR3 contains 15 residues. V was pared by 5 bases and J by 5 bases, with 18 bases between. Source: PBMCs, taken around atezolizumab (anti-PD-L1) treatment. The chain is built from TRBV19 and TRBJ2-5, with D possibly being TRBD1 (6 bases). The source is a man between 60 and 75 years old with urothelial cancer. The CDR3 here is CASSGTGTQRETQYF. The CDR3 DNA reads TGTGCCAGTAGTGGGACCGGGACACAGCGGGAGACCCAGTACTTC.